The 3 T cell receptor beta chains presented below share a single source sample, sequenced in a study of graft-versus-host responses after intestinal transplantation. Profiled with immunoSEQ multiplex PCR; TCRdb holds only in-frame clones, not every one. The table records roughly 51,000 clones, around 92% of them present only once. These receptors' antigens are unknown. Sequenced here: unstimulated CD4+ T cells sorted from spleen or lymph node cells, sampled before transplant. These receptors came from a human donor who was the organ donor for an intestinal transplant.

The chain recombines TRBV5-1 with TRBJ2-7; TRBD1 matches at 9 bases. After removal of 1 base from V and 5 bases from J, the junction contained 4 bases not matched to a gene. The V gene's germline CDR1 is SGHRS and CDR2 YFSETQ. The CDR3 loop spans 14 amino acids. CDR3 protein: CASSLLGTGNEQYF. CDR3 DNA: TGCGCCAGCAGCTTGCTCGGGACAGGGAACGAGCAGTACTTC.

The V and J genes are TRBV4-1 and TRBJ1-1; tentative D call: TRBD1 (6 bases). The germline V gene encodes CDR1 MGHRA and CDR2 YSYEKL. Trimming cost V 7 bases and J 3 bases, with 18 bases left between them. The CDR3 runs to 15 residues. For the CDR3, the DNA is TGCGCCAGCACCCCAGAGGACAGTAGGGACACTGAAGCTTTCTTT. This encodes CASTPEDSRDTEAFF.

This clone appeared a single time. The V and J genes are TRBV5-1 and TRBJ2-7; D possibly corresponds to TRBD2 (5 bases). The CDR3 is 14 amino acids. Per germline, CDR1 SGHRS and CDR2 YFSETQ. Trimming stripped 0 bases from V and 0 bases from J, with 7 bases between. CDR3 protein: CASSLGGISYEQYF. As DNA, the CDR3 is TGCGCCAGCAGCTTGGGAGGGATCTCCTACGAGCAGTACTTC.